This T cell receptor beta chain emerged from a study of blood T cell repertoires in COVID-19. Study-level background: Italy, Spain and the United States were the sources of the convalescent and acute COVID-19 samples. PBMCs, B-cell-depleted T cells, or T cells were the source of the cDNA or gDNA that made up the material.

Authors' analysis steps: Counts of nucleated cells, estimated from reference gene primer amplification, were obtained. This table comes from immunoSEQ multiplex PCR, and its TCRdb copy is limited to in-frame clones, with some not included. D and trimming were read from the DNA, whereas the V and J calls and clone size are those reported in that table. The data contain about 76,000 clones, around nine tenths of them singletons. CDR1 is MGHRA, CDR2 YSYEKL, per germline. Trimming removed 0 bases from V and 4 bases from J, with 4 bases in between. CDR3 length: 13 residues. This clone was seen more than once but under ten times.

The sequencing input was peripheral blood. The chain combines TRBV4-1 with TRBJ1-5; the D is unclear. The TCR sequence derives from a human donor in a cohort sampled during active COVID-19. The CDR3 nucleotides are TGCGCCAGCAGCCAAGATCGGAATCAGCCCCAGCATTTT. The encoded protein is CASSQDRNQPQHF.